Below, 30 T cell receptor beta chains from the same sample are listed, as sequenced in a study of blood T cell repertoires in COVID-19. Sequencing was performed with immunoSEQ multiplex PCR; in TCRdb, only in-frame clones are kept and a portion is missing. The sample includes about 220,000 clones, 88% of them seen just once. The sequencing sample was made of PBMCs or T cells enriched from blood (not recorded which). The source is a woman younger than 45 who had recovered from COVID-19.

The CDR3 region is CRKILDRGYTF. The CDR3 DNA is TGCAGGAAGATTTTGGACAGGGGCTACACCTTC. The chain couples TRBV20-1 to TRBJ1-2; 7 bases are a match to TRBD1. The CDR3 consists of 11 residues. Per the germline V gene, CDR1 is DFQATT and CDR2 is SNEGSKA (reference sequence).

The gene calls are TRBV4-1 and TRBJ2-2; 8 bases line up with TRBD2. In germline, CDR1 is MGHRA, CDR2 YSYEKL. Trimming removed 7 bases from V and 5 bases from J; junction bases left unmatched: 6. The CDR3 spans 14 residues. CDR3 protein: CASTPGGGTGELFF. CDR3 nucleotide sequence: TGCGCCAGCACCCCGGGAGGGGGAACCGGGGAGCTGTTTTTT.

This chain joins TRBV7-3 and TRBJ2-5, with a weak D call TRBD1 (6 bases). The ends were cut back, 1 base at V and 6 bases at J, with 9 bases in the middle. Looked up from germline, CDR1 is SGHTA and CDR2 is FQGTGA. This CDR3 is 13 amino acids long. CDR3 sequence: CASSLNREQTQYF. CDR3 nucleotides: TGTGCCAGCAGCTTAAACAGGGAACAGACCCAGTACTTC.

The rearrangement joins TRBV7-9 to TRBJ2-7; 7 positions agree with TRBD1. In germline, CDR1 is SEHNR, CDR2 FQNEAQ (reference sequence). Germline trimming cut 4 bases from V and 5 bases from J; bases unmatched to any gene: 5. The CDR3 has 13 amino acids. CDR3 DNA: TGTGCCAGCAGCTCACAGGGGACCGACGAGCAGTACTTC. Protein product: CASSSQGTDEQYF.

The chain uses TRBV15 and TRBJ2-7, with D possibly being TRBD2 (6 bases). CDR3 length: 15 amino acids. Germline values: CDR1 LNHNV, CDR2 YYDKDF (reference sequence). V dropped 4 bases and J dropped 1 base, with 14 bases sitting between them. The CDR3 here is CATSTEGSKSYEQYF. CDR3 DNA: TGTGCCACCAGCACGGAGGGCAGTAAGTCCTACGAGCAGTACTTC. Looking up the rest from reference TRBV15 and TRBJ2-7 gives the full variable domain: DAMVIQNPRYQVTQFGKPVTLSCSQTLNHNVMYWYQQKSSQAPKLLFHYYDKDFNNEADTPDNFQSRRPNTSFCFLDIRSPGLGDTAMYLCATSTEGSKSYEQYFGPGTRLTVT.

The chain has TRBV19 and TRBJ2-3; the match to TRBD2 covers 7 bases. J lost 2 bases, V lost 1 base, and 6 bases had no gene match. CDR3 length: 16 residues. The germline gives CDR1 LNHDA, CDR2 SQIVND (reference sequence). The CDR3 loop reads CASSIGVGGSTDTQYF. The CDR3 DNA follows: TGTGCCAGTAGTATAGGGGTGGGAGGGTCCACAGATACGCAGTATTTT.

The gene calls are TRBV7-9 and TRBJ1-1; the D is unclear. Between the trimmed V and J ends, which lost 4 bases and 4 bases, there was a span of 4 bases. The CDR3 length is 11 residues. The germline V gene has CDR1 SEHNR and CDR2 FQNEAQ (reference sequence). The CDR3 protein is CASSSSTEAFF. Written as DNA, the CDR3 is TGTGCCAGCAGCTCCTCCACTGAAGCTTTCTTT.

In this sample, this clone turned up a few times. V usage is TRBV3-1 (or the pseudogene TRBV3-2) and J usage is TRBJ2-7; TRBD2 matches 11 bases. V shed 0 bases, J shed 2 bases, and the junction held 6 bases outside the gene matches. In germline, CDR1 is LGHDT, CDR2 YNNKEL (reference sequence). The CDR3 has 17 amino acids. The CDR3 DNA follows: TGTGCCAGCAGCCAAGATTGGGGACTAGCGGTAACCTACGAGCAGTACTTC. Its translation is CASSQDWGLAVTYEQYF.

V is TRBV12-3 or TRBV12-4 and J is TRBJ2-2; D uncertain. The CDR3 contains 11 residues. V was trimmed by 6 bases and J by 7 bases, leaving 6 bases between them. CDR3 DNA: TGTGCCAGCAGCCTACTCGGGGAGCTGTTTTTT. Protein sequence: CASSLLGELFF.

This sequence joins TRBV29-1 and TRBJ2-7; TRBD1 aligns across 12 bases. J was trimmed by 4 bases and V by 7 bases; bases with no gene match: 2. Per the germline V gene, CDR1 is SQVTM and CDR2 is ANQGSEA. The CDR3 is 12 amino acids. The CDR3 DNA reads TGCAGCGCGGGACAGGGGGCGTACGAGCAGTACTTC. Its translation is CSAGQGAYEQYF.

The V and J genes are TRBV11-2 and TRBJ2-1; possible D gene TRBD2, 6 bases. V was pared by 6 bases and J by 2 bases, with 17 bases between. Germline-derived CDR1 and CDR2 are SGHAT and FQNNGV. The CDR3 sequence is 16 residues long. CDR3 bases: TGTGCCAGCAGTAACCTAAGAGGAGGGGCCTACAATGAGCAGTTCTTC. Its translation: CASSNLRGGAYNEQFF. Combining the CDR3 with reference TRBV11-2 and TRBJ2-1 gives the whole variable domain EAGVAQSPRYKIIEKRQSVAFWCNPISGHATLYWYQQILGQGPKLLIQFQNNGVVDDSQLPKDRFSAERLKGVDSTLKIQPAKLEDSAVYLCASSNLRGGAYNEQFFGPGTRLTVL.

The rearrangement joins TRBV3-1 (or the pseudogene TRBV3-2) to TRBJ2-1; 12 nucleotides match TRBD2. Germline V gene sequence: CDR1 LGHDT, CDR2 YNNKEL (reference sequence). There are 20 residues in the CDR3. V was pared by 3 bases and J by 7 bases, with 19 bases of the junction left unmatched. CDR3 residues: CASSHPIIRTSGVGRNEQFF. The CDR3, as DNA: TGTGCCAGCAGCCATCCAATTATCCGGACTAGCGGGGTTGGGAGGAATGAGCAGTTCTTC.

The V and J genes are TRBV7-2 and TRBJ2-7, with 7 bases identical to TRBD2. Trimming removed 1 base from V and 4 bases from J; junction bases left unmatched: 4. The CDR3 has 14 amino acids. Germline CDR1 and CDR2: SGHTA and FQGNSA. Written as DNA, the CDR3 is TGTGCCAGCAGCTTAGACGGGGGAGGGTACGAGCAGTACTTC. It translates to CASSLDGGGYEQYF.

This clone came up once. The V gene is TRBV11-3, the J gene TRBJ1-3; TRBD1 agrees at 7 bases. Unmatched junction bases numbered 3, after V lost 3 bases and J lost 7 bases. Germline CDR1 reads SGHNT; CDR2 reads YENEEA. The CDR3 contains 13 residues. The DNA for the CDR3 is TGTGCCAGCAGCTTGGACAGGAGGAACACCATATATTTT. This gives the protein CASSLDRRNTIYF.

The chain is built from TRBV7-2 and TRBJ1-5; no clear D. CDR1 is SGHTA and CDR2 is FQGNSA in the germline V gene. Between the trimmed V and J ends, which lost 1 base and 5 bases, there was a span of 9 bases. The CDR3 extends over 14 amino acids. CDR3 amino acids: CASSLDDTYQPQHF. The CDR3 DNA sequence: TGTGCCAGCAGCTTAGATGACACCTATCAGCCCCAGCATTTT.

V gene TRBV4-1 combines with J gene TRBJ1-1, with 7 bases fitting TRBD1. The CDR3 length is 14 residues. In germline, CDR1 is MGHRA, CDR2 YSYEKL. The J segment lost 7 bases and the V segment lost 0 bases, leaving 5 bases of the junction unmatched. The CDR3 nucleotides read TGCGCCAGCAGCCAAGAGAGGACAGGAAATGAAGCTTTCTTT. Protein sequence: CASSQERTGNEAFF.

The J gene is TRBJ2-1, the V gene TRBV11-2, with 9 nucleotides matching TRBD2. The CDR3 totals 15 residues. J gave up 4 bases and V 5 bases, and 6 bases lay outside the gene matches. From germline, CDR1 is SGHAT and CDR2 FQNNGV. The CDR3 region has the DNA TGTGCCAGCAGCCTCAGCGGGGGGCGTTACAATGAGCAGTTCTTC. It translates to CASSLSGGRYNEQFF.

This chain joins TRBV5-1 and TRBJ2-3; D gene uncertain. The CDR3 sequence is 17 residues long. Trimming pared 0 bases from V and 2 bases from J, leaving 16 bases between. From germline, CDR1 is SGHRS and CDR2 YFSETQ. The chain's CDR3 is CASSLGYDLRDTDTQYF. The CDR3 region has the DNA TGCGCCAGCAGCTTGGGCTACGACTTACGAGACACAGATACGCAGTATTTT.

The chain employs TRBV6-5 and TRBJ2-1; the D gene is possibly TRBD1 (6 bases). This CDR3 has 16 residues. From germline, CDR1 is MNHEY and CDR2 SVGAGI. V gave up 0 bases and J gave up 0 bases, with 9 bases separating them. The chain's CDR3 is CASSYSQGYSYNEQFF. CDR3 DNA sequence: TGTGCCAGCAGTTACTCGCAGGGGTACTCCTACAATGAGCAGTTCTTC.

This clone was seen a handful of times. This chain connects TRBV9 to TRBJ2-2; 9 bases line up with TRBD1. V was clipped by 3 bases and J by 2 bases; unmatched bases: 2. This CDR3 has 15 residues. Looked up from germline, CDR1 is SGDLS and CDR2 is YYNGEE. The CDR3 region is CASSAGQGNTGELFF. The DNA for the CDR3 is TGTGCCAGCAGCGCGGGACAGGGTAACACCGGGGAGCTGTTTTTT.

The chain is built from TRBV4-1 and TRBJ2-1, with D perhaps matching TRBD2 (5 bases). CDR1 and CDR2 from the germline V gene are MGHRA and YSYEKL. V was cut by 4 bases and J by 10 bases, with 11 bases left in between. The length of the CDR3 is 12 residues. The CDR3 DNA follows: TGCGCCAGCAGCCCAGGACTGGACGAGCAGTTCTTC. Translating gives CASSPGLDEQFF.

The chain links TRBV28 to TRBJ1-6, with D tentatively TRBD1 (6 bases). From germline, CDR1 is MDHEN and CDR2 SYDVKM. The CDR3 consists of 15 residues. Trimming took 5 bases from V and 4 from J, leaving 12 bases between them. The CDR3 region has the DNA TGTGCCAGCAGTGGGGGGCGGGGGTATAATTCACCCCTCCACTTT. Translated: CASSGGRGYNSPLHF.

This chain connects TRBV5-4 to TRBJ1-2; no definite D call. This CDR3 region has 13 residues. The germline CDR1 and CDR2 sequences are SGHNT and YYREEE (reference sequence). Deletions cut 2 bases from V and 0 bases from J, with 5 bases between. The CDR3 protein is CASSFPTNYGYTF. The CDR3 nucleotides read TGTGCCAGCAGCTTTCCCACTAACTATGGCTACACCTTC.

The chain uses TRBV6-5 and TRBJ2-1; possibly TRBD1 for D (7 bases). Germline lookup yields CDR1 MNHEY and CDR2 SVGAGI. V was pared by 6 bases and J by 6 bases, with 15 bases between. This CDR3 is 14 amino acids long. The CDR3 sequence: CASRITGEANEQFF. For the CDR3, the DNA is TGTGCCAGCAGGATCACAGGGGAGGCCAATGAGCAGTTCTTC.

J is TRBJ1-4 and V is TRBV5-1; the match to TRBD1 covers 7 bases. The CDR3 extends over 16 amino acids. With 4 bases clipped from V and 8 bases from J, the junction kept 14 bases outside the gene matches. Germline CDR1 SGHRS, CDR2 YFSETQ. Written as DNA, the CDR3 is TGCGCCAGCAGCCCATACCGGACAGGCTATGGCGAAAAACTGTTTTTT. This encodes CASSPYRTGYGEKLFF. Complete variable domain (other parts from reference TRBV5-1 and TRBJ1-4): KAGVTQTPRYLIKTRGQQVTLSCSPISGHRSVSWYQQTPGQGLQFLFEYFSETQRNKGNFPGRFSGRQFSNSRSEMNVSTLELGDSALYLCASSPYRTGYGEKLFFGSGTQLSVL.

CDR3 protein: CASSPERSGGGEQFF. Here the CDR3 DNA reads TGTGCCAGCAGCCCCGAGCGTTCGGGGGGCGGTGAGCAGTTCTTC. The rearrangement joins TRBV7-6 to TRBJ2-1, with TRBD2 as a possible D gene (7 bases). Germline V CDR1 and CDR2: SGHVS, FNYEAQ. Trimming took off 5 bases at V and 9 bases at J, with 20 bases between the two ends. The CDR3 spans 15 residues.

The V call is TRBV2, the J call TRBJ2-3; no clear D gene. This CDR3 is 11 amino acids long. V lost 0 bases to trimming and J lost 7 bases, with 2 bases between them. The germline V gene has CDR1 SNHLY and CDR2 FYNNEI. CDR3 loop: CASSEAYTQYF. The CDR3 nucleotides read TGTGCCAGCAGTGAAGCCTATACGCAGTATTTT.

The chain joins TRBV19 to TRBJ1-5; the match to TRBD1 covers 9 bases. The V segment lost 6 bases and the J segment 2 bases; nucleotides outside the gene matches: 11. In germline, CDR1 is LNHDA, CDR2 SQIVND (reference sequence). The CDR3 loop spans 17 amino acids. In nucleotides, the CDR3 is TGTGCCAGTAGCACCTTCCGGGACAGGGTCGGCAATCAGCCCCAGCATTTT. Its translation: CASSTFRDRVGNQPQHF.

The V call is TRBV15, the J call TRBJ1-5, with D possibly being TRBD1 (5 bases). Between the trimmed V and J ends, which lost 11 bases and 1 base, there was a span of 24 bases. There are 17 residues in the CDR3. In germline, CDR1 is LNHNV, CDR2 YYDKDF (reference sequence). CDR3 loop: CASSLGGGSWSNQPQHF. The CDR3 DNA is TGTGCCTCTTCACTGGGCGGGGGGTCTTGGAGCAATCAGCCCCAGCATTTT.

V gene TRBV7-2 combines with J gene TRBJ2-1; 16 nucleotides match TRBD2. Unmatched junction bases numbered 5, after V lost 4 bases and J lost 5 bases. The CDR3 runs 17 residues. CDR1 is SGHTA, CDR2 FQGNSA, per germline. CDR3 nucleotide sequence: TGTGCCAGCAGCTCCGCGGGACTAGCGGGGGGGCACAATGAGCAGTTCTTC. It encodes CASSSAGLAGGHNEQFF.